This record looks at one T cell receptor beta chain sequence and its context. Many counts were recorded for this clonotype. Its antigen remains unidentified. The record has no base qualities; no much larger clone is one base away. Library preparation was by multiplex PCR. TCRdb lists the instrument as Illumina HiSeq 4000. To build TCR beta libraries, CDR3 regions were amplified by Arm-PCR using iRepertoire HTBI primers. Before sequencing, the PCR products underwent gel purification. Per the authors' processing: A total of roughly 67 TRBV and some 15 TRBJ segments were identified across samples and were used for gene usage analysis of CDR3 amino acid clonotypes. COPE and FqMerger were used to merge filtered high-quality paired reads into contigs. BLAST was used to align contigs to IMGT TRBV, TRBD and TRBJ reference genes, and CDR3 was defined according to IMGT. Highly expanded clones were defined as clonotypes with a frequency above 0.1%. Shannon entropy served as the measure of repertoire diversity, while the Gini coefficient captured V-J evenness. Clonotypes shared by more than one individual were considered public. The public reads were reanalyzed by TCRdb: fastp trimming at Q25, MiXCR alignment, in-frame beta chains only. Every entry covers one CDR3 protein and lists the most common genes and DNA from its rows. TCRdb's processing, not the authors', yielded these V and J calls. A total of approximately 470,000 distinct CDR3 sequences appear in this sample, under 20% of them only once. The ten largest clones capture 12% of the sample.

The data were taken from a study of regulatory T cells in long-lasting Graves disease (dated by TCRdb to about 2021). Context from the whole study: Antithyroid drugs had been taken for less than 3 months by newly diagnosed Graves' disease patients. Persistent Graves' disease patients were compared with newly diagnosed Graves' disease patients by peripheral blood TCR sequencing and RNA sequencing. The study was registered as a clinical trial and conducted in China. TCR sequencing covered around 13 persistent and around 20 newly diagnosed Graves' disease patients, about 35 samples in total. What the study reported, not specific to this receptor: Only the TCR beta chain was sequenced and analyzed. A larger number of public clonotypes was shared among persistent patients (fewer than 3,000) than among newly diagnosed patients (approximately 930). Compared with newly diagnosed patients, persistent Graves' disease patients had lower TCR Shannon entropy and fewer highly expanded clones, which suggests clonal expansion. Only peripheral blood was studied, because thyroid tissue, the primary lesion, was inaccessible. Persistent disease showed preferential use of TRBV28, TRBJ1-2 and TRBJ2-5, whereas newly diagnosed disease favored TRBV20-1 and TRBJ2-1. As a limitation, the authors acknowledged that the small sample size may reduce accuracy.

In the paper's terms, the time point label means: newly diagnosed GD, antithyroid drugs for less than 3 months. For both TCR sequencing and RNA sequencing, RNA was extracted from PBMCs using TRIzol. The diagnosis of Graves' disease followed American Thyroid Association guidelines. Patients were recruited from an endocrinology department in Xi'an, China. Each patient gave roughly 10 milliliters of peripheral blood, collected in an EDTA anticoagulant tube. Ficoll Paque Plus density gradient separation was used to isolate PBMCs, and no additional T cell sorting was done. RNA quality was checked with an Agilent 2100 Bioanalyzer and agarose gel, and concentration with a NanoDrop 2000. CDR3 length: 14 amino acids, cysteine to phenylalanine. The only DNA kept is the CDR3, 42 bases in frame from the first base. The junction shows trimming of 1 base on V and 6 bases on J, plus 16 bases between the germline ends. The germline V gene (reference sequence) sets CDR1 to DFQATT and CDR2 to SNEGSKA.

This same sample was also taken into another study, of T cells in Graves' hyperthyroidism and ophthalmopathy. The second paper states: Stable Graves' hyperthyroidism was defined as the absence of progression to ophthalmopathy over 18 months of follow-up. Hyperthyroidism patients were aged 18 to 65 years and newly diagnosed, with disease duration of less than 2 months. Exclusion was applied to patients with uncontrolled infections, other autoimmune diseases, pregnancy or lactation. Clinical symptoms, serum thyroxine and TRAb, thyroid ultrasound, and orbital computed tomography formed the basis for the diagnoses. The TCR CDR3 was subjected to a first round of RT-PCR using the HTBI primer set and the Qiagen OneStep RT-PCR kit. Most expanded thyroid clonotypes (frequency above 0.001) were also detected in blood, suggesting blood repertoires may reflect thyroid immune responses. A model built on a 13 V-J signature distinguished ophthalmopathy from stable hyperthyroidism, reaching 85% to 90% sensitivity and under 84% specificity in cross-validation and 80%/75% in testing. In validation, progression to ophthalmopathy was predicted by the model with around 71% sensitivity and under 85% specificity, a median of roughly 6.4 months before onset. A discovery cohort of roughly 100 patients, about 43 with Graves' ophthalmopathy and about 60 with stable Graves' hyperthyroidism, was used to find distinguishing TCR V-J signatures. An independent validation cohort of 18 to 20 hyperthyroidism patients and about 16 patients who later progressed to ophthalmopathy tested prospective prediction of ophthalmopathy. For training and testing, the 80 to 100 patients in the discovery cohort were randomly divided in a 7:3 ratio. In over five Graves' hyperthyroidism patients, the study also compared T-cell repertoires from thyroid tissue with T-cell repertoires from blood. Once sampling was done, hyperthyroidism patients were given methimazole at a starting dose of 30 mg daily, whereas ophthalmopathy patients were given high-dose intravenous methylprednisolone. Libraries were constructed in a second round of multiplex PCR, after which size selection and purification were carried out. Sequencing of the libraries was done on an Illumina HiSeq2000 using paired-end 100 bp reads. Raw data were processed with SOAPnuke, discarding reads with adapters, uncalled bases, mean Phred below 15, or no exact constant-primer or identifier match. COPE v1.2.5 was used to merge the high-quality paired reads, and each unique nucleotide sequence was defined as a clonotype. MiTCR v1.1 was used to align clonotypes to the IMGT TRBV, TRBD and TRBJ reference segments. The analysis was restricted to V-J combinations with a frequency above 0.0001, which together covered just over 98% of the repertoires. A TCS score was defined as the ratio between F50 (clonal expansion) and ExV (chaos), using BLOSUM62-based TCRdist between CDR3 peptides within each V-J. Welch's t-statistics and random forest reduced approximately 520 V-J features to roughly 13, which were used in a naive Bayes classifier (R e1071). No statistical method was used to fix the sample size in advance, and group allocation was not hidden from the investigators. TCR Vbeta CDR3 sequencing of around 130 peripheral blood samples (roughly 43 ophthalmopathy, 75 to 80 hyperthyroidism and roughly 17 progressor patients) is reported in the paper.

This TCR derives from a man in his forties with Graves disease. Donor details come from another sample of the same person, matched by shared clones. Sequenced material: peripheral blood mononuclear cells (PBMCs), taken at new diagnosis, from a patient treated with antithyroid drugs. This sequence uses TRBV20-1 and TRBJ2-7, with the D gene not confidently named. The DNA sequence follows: TGCAGTGCTAGAGTCTCGATGGATAGGACCGAGCAGTACTTC. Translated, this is CSARVSMDRTEQYF.